Below, 8 T cell receptor beta chains from the same sample are listed, as sequenced in a study of CD8 T cells in Susac syndrome. It was with random hexamers that about 0.45 to 1 ug RNA was reverse transcribed. TCRdb ran MiXCR on the immunoSEQ multiplex PCR reads and lists one entry per CDR3 protein. The top ten hold more than 0.11% of the sample, which has about 160,000 distinct CDR3 sequences, around 93% seen once. The specimen sequenced was CD4+ T cells from PBMCs. Receptors were obtained from a human donor in good health.

This chain joins TRBV3-1 and TRBJ1-1; D gene unclear. CDR3 length: 14 residues. Between the trimmed V and J ends, which lost 7 bases and 9 bases, there was a span of 21 bases. The germline V gene has CDR1 LGHDT and CDR2 YNNKEL (reference sequence). The CDR3 DNA follows: TGTGCCAGCACCGACACGGATGGGATCGACCAAGCTTTCTTT. It yields the protein CASTDTDGIDQAFF.

The chain is built from TRBV5-1 and TRBJ2-7, with D possibly being TRBD1 (7 bases). The CDR3 is made up of 16 amino acids. With 0 bases removed from V and 6 bases from J, the gap between germline ends came to 19 bases. Germline lookup yields CDR1 SGHRS and CDR2 YFSETQ. For the CDR3, the DNA is TGCGCCAGCAGCTTGGGTTCAGGCGGAGGGGGCCTCGAGCAGTACTTC. Translated, it gives CASSLGSGGGGLEQYF.

The genes are TRBV12-3 or TRBV12-4 and TRBJ1-5; D not resolved. This CDR3 has 14 residues. V lost 6 bases to trimming and J lost 2 bases, with 11 bases between them. The CDR3 region has the DNA TGTGCCAGCAGCTTCTCGGCTGGCAATCAGCCCCAGCATTTT. Amino acids: CASSFSAGNQPQHF.

This sequence joins TRBV14 and TRBJ2-5; the match to TRBD2 covers 9 bases. This CDR3 has 18 residues. After removal of 0 bases from V and 0 bases from J, the junction contained 8 bases not matched to a gene. Germline V lookup: CDR1 SGHDN, CDR2 FVKESK. The CDR3, as DNA: TGTGCCAGCAGCCAAGATCACCTGGCTAGCGGGGACCAAGAGACCCAGTACTTC. Protein sequence: CASSQDHLASGDQETQYF.

V gene TRBV29-1 combines with J gene TRBJ2-7, with D maybe TRBD1 (6 bases). Trimming pared 4 bases from V and 5 bases from J, leaving 18 bases between. The CDR3 loop spans 14 amino acids. Germline lookup yields CDR1 SQVTM and CDR2 ANQGSEA. The CDR3 here is CSVARNRVGDEQYF. DNA for the CDR3: TGCAGCGTTGCTCGTAACAGGGTTGGGGACGAGCAGTACTTC.

This clonotype was seen just once. The chain uses TRBV2 and TRBJ1-2; no definite D call. V shed 5 bases and J shed 7 bases, with 14 bases lying between them. Germline V CDR1 and CDR2: SNHLY, FYNNEI. The CDR3 is 13 residues long. The CDR3 is CASSIHFSGGYTF. As DNA, the CDR3 is TGTGCCAGCAGTATACATTTTTCCGGTGGCTACACCTTC. The complete variable domain, with remaining parts taken from reference TRBV2 and TRBJ1-2, reads EPEVTQTPSHQVTQMGQEVILRCVPISNHLYFYWYRQILGQKVEFLVSFYNNEISEKSEIFDDQFSVERPDGSNFTLKIRSTKLEDSAMYFCASSIHFSGGYTFGSGTRLTVV.

J is TRBJ1-2 and V is TRBV5-1; D gene uncertain. From germline, CDR1 is SGHRS and CDR2 YFSETQ. V lost 2 bases to trimming and J lost 4 bases, with 6 bases between them. The CDR3 has 12 amino acids. Here the CDR3 DNA reads TGCGCCAGCAGCTTAAACAGCTATGGCTACACCTTC. This gives the protein CASSLNSYGYTF.

The J gene is TRBJ1-5, the V gene TRBV30; no clear D. V was shortened by 0 bases and J by 2 bases, with 8 bases between the two germline ends. Germline assignment: CDR1 GTSNPN and CDR2 SVGIG (reference sequence). This CDR3 has 14 amino acids. CDR3 region: CAWSVGPGNQPQHF. The DNA for the CDR3 is TGTGCCTGGAGTGTAGGACCGGGCAATCAGCCCCAGCATTTT.